One sample yielded the 21 T cell receptor beta chains listed below, sequenced in a study of blood T cell repertoires in COVID-19. TCRdb keeps only in-frame clones here, not all; method: immunoSEQ multiplex PCR. The table records under 200,000 clones, 65% to 80% of them present only once. The sequenced sample consisted of PBMCs or T cells enriched from blood (not recorded which). The receptors stem from a woman aged 70-85 years in a cohort exposed to, infected with or recovered from COVID-19 (not recorded which).

This chain connects TRBV19 to TRBJ2-3, with TRBD2 identical over 11 bases. J was trimmed by 6 bases and V by 4 bases; bases with no gene match: 0. The germline V gene encodes CDR1 LNHDA and CDR2 SQIVND (reference sequence). The CDR3 spans 13 residues. This CDR3 reads CASSRLAGDTQYF. The CDR3 DNA is TGTGCCAGTAGTAGACTAGCGGGGGATACGCAGTATTTT.

The J gene is TRBJ2-2, the V gene TRBV6-5, with TRBD1 as a possible D gene (6 bases). Germline CDR1 MNHEY, CDR2 SVGAGI. Trimming left V 7 bases short and J 5 bases short, with 11 bases between. This CDR3 contains 13 residues. The CDR3 spells CASTVTGTGELFF. The CDR3 nucleotides are TGTGCCAGCACAGTTACAGGGACCGGGGAGCTGTTTTTT.

The chain is built from TRBV10-3 and TRBJ2-7; 12 nucleotides agree with TRBD1. The CDR3 loop spans 15 amino acids. Trimming at V came to 0 bases and at J to 4 bases, leaving 1 base not matched to a gene. Germline V gene lookup returns CDR1 ENHRY and CDR2 SYGVKD. CDR3 amino acids: CAISESGQGAYEQYF. The DNA for the CDR3 is TGTGCCATCAGTGAGTCGGGACAGGGGGCGTACGAGCAGTACTTC.

V is TRBV5-1 and J is TRBJ1-3, with no clear D. Germline V gene lookup returns CDR1 SGHRS and CDR2 YFSETQ. The CDR3 spans 14 residues. The germline V and J ends were trimmed by 6 bases and 0 bases, with 10 bases remaining between them. The CDR3 DNA reads as TGCGCCAGCAAAGGAGACTTCTCTGGAAACACCATATATTTT. Translation: CASKGDFSGNTIYF.

The rearrangement joins TRBV12-3 or TRBV12-4 to TRBJ1-1; D is undetermined. The CDR3 covers 12 residues. The V gene lost 7 bases and the J gene lost 3 bases, with 9 bases spanning the gap. The CDR3 DNA sequence: TGTGCCAGCAAAAAGAGTGACACTGAAGCTTTCTTT. Translating gives CASKKSDTEAFF.

The chain links TRBV7-8 to TRBJ2-1, with 14 bases that match TRBD2. CDR1 SGHVS and CDR2 FQNEAQ come from the germline V gene. The CDR3 has 15 residues. J was trimmed by 6 bases and V by 8 bases; bases with no gene match: 6. This CDR3 reads CASATGLAGGNEQFF. The CDR3 DNA is TGTGCCAGCGCAACAGGACTAGCGGGAGGCAATGAGCAGTTCTTC.

The chain recombines TRBV7-8 with TRBJ2-5, with TRBD1 matching over 8 bases. After removal of 5 bases from V and 2 bases from J, the junction contained 4 bases not matched to a gene. The CDR3 extends over 14 amino acids. Germline V lookup: CDR1 SGHVS, CDR2 FQNEAQ. CDR3 nucleotides: TGTGCCAGCAGCCCCCGACAGGGGCAAGAGACCCAGTACTTC. Protein: CASSPRQGQETQYF.

The chain employs TRBV11-1 and TRBJ2-3, with no clear D. Germline CDR1 and CDR2: SGHAT and FQDESV (reference sequence). The CDR3 length is 14 residues. V lost 2 bases and J lost 4, with 10 bases in between. The CDR3 sequence is CASSLTSFADTQYF. The DNA for the CDR3 is TGTGCCAGCAGCTTAACAAGTTTCGCAGATACGCAGTATTTT.

This rearrangement joins TRBV19 to TRBJ2-5; 9 bases are shared with TRBD1. This CDR3 spans 15 amino acids. V dropped 4 bases and J dropped 3; count of bases not matched to a gene: 6. Germline-derived CDR1 and CDR2 are LNHDA and SQIVND (reference sequence). The CDR3 sequence is CASSTSGTGKETQYF. The CDR3 DNA is TGTGCCAGTAGTACCTCCGGGACAGGGAAAGAGACCCAGTACTTC.

The chain couples TRBV19 to TRBJ2-7; 9 nucleotides match TRBD2. Trimming removed 6 bases from V and 5 bases from J; junction bases left unmatched: 11. Germline values: CDR1 LNHDA, CDR2 SQIVND (reference sequence). The CDR3 length is 15 residues. This CDR3 is CASSPGIAGVDEQYF. The CDR3 DNA reads TGTGCCAGTAGCCCCGGGATAGCGGGAGTGGACGAGCAGTACTTC.

CDR3 in DNA: TGTGCCAGTGAACGGTCGCGCGGCGGCTACACCTTC. Its protein is CASERSRGGYTF. The genes are TRBV28 and TRBJ1-2; no firm D call. The CDR3 contains 12 residues. Germline loops: CDR1 MDHEN, CDR2 SYDVKM. The V and J ends lost 9 bases and 8 bases respectively, with 16 bases between them.

The chain carries TRBV2 and TRBJ1-2, with D maybe TRBD1 (6 bases). The V end was cut by 6 bases, the J end by 6 bases, with 17 bases between. CDR3 length: 14 amino acids. Germline lookup yields CDR1 SNHLY and CDR2 FYNNEI. CDR3 sequence reads: CASSPQGSSDGYTF. CDR3 DNA: TGTGCCAGCAGCCCACAGGGTTCTTCCGATGGCTACACCTTC.

The chain employs TRBV7-3 and TRBJ2-2, with 9 positions matching TRBD2. This CDR3 has 17 residues. Germline trimming cut 5 bases from V and 0 bases from J; bases unmatched to any gene: 7. Germline V lookup: CDR1 SGHTA, CDR2 FQGTGA. CDR3 nucleotide sequence: TGTGCCAGCAGCCGTAGCGGGAGTACCGCGAACACCGGGGAGCTGTTTTTT. Encoded protein: CASSRSGSTANTGELFF.

The chain recombines TRBV5-1 with TRBJ2-7, with TRBD1 as a possible D gene (6 bases). This CDR3 contains 15 residues. Trimming removed 4 bases from V and 2 bases from J, with 16 bases in between. CDR1 and CDR2 (germline): SGHRS, YFSETQ. CDR3 nucleotide sequence: TGCGCCAGCAGCATCGGGACACCGCATCCCTACGAGCAGTACTTC. This encodes CASSIGTPHPYEQYF.

The V gene is TRBV7-2, the J gene TRBJ2-7; D not resolved. The CDR3 covers 12 residues. CDR1 SGHTA and CDR2 FQGNSA come from the germline V gene. The V end was cut by 5 bases, the J end by 2 bases, with 7 bases between. In DNA form, the CDR3 reads TGTGCCAGCAGCCCACTCCCCTACGAGCAGTACTTC. It codes for CASSPLPYEQYF.

J is TRBJ1-2 and V is TRBV5-1; TRBD1 matches at 10 bases. V was clipped by 0 bases and J by 2 bases; unmatched bases: 10. Germline V gives CDR1 SGHRS, CDR2 YFSETQ. The CDR3 runs 18 residues. CDR3 in DNA: TGCGCCAGCAGCTTGGATTTGGGACAGGGGTTGGTGAACTATGGCTACACCTTC. As protein: CASSLDLGQGLVNYGYTF.

The chain has TRBV4-3 and TRBJ2-4; D is possibly TRBD1 (6 bases). CDR1 and CDR2 from the germline V gene are LGHNA and YSLEER. CDR3 length: 20 residues. Deletions cut 1 base from V and 3 bases from J, with 25 bases between. CDR3 in DNA: TGCGCCAGCAGCCAAGCACCCCATGCAGGGGTGGGCTTGGACAAAAACATTCAGTACTTC. This gives the protein CASSQAPHAGVGLDKNIQYF.

The chain links TRBV6-1 to TRBJ2-3; a possible D gene is TRBD1 (6 bases). The CDR3 is made up of 14 amino acids. Between the trimmed V and J ends, which lost 6 bases and 6 bases, there was a span of 16 bases. CDR1 and CDR2 (germline): MNHNS, SASEGT. For the CDR3, the DNA is TGTGCCAGCAGGGACAGCGTAAACCTGGATACGCAGTATTTT. Translated, it gives CASRDSVNLDTQYF.

The genes are TRBV27 and TRBJ1-6; D ambiguous. Per germline, CDR1 MNHEY and CDR2 SMNVEV (reference sequence). This CDR3 region has 16 residues. The ends were cut back, 0 bases at V and 10 bases at J, with 16 bases in the middle. As DNA, the CDR3 is TGTGCCAGCAGTTTATCATTGTCCGGGATTCGATCACCCCTCCACTTT. It is translated as CASSLSLSGIRSPLHF.

The chain recombines TRBV5-1 with TRBJ1-1, with no clear D. The CDR3 is made up of 14 amino acids. Germline V CDR1 and CDR2: SGHRS, YFSETQ. V lost 4 bases and J lost 1, with 11 bases in between. In DNA, the CDR3 is TGCGCCAGCAGCGTCAATACTGCGAACACTGAAGCTTTCTTT. Residues: CASSVNTANTEAFF.

The chain links TRBV7-8 to TRBJ1-1; D unresolved. The CDR3 spans 14 residues. CDR1 and CDR2 from the germline V gene are SGHVS and FQNEAQ. With 1 base removed from V and 0 bases from J, the gap between germline ends came to 6 bases. The CDR3 loop reads CASSLVHMNTEAFF. CDR3 sequence (DNA): TGTGCCAGCAGCTTAGTACACATGAACACTGAAGCTTTCTTT.